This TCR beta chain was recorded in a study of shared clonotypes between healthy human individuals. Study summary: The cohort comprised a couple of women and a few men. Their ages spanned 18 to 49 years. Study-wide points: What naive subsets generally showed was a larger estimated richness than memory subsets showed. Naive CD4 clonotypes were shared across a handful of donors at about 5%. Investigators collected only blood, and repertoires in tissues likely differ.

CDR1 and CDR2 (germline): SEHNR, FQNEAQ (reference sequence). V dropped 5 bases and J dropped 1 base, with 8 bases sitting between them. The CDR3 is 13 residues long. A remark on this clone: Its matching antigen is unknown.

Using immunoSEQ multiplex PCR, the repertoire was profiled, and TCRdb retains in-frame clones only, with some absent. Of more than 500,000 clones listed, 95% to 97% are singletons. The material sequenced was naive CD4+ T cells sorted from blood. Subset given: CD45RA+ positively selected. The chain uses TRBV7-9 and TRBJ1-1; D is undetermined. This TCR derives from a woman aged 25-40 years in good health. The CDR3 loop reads CASSRQRNTEAFF. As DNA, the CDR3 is TGTGCCAGCAGCCGACAAAGGAACACTGAAGCTTTCTTT.